This T cell receptor beta chain was recorded in a study of blood T cell repertoires in COVID-19. Profiling relied on immunoSEQ multiplex PCR, and the TCRdb table lists in-frame clones only, not all of them. The data hold some 180,000 clones, with over 70% observed a single time. The CDR3 length is 15 residues. V gave up 5 bases and J gave up 4 bases, with 17 bases separating them. CDR1 is MNHEY, CDR2 SMNVEV, per germline (reference sequence). The sequence came from a woman aged 35 to 49 with COVID-19, enrolled during active disease. The chain employs TRBV27 and TRBJ1-1; TRBD1 is a possible D gene (5 bases). The sample taken for sequencing was peripheral blood. CDR3 amino acids: CASSRQGGGGTEAFF. The CDR3 DNA follows: TGTGCCAGCAGTCGGCAGGGCGGGGGGGGCACTGAAGCTTTCTTT.